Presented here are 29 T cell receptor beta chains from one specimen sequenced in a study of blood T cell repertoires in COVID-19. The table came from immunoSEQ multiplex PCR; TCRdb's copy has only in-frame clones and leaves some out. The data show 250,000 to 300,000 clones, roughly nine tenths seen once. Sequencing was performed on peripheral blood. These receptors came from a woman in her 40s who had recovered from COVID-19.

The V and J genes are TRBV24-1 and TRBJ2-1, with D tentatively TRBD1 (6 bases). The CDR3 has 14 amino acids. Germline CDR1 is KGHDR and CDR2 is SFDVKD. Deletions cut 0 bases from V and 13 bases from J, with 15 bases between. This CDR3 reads CATSDLPQTGTQFF. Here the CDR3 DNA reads TGTGCCACCAGTGATTTGCCCCAAACAGGGACCCAGTTCTTC.

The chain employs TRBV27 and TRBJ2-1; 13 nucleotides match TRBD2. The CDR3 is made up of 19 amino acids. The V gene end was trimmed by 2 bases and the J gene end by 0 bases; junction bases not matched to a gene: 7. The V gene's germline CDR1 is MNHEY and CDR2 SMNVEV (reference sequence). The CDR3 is CASSLRLAGGQLSYNEQFF. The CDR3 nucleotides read TGTGCCAGCAGTTTACGACTAGCGGGAGGCCAACTCTCCTACAATGAGCAGTTCTTC.

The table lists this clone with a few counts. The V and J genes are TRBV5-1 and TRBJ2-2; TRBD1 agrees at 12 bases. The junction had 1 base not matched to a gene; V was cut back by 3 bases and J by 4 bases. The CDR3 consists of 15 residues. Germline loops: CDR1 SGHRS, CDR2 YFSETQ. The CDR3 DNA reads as TGCGCCAGCAGCTCGGGACAGGGGGCCACCGGGGAGCTGTTTTTT. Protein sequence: CASSSGQGATGELFF.

CDR3 nucleotides: TGTGCCAGCAGCCTAGCTGTGACTTACAATGAGCAGTTCTTC. It specifies CASSLAVTYNEQFF. This sequence joins TRBV5-8 and TRBJ2-1, with D possibly matching TRBD2 (5 bases). V was pared by 4 bases and J by 4 bases, with 12 bases between. Germline V gene sequence: CDR1 SGHTS, CDR2 YDEGEE. This CDR3 has 14 residues.

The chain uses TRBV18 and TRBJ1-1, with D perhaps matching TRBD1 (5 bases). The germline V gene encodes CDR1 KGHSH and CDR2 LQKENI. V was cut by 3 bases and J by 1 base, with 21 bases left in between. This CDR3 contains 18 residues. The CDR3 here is CASSPLFRGSAQNTEAFF. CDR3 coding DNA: TGTGCCAGCTCACCTCTTTTTAGGGGATCTGCTCAGAACACTGAAGCTTTCTTT.

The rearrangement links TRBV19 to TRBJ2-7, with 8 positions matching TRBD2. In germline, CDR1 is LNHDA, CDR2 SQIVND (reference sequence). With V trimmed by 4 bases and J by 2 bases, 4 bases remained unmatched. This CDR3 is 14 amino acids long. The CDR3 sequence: CASSSAGGTYEQYF. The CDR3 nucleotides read TGTGCCAGTAGTAGTGCGGGGGGAACCTACGAGCAGTACTTC.

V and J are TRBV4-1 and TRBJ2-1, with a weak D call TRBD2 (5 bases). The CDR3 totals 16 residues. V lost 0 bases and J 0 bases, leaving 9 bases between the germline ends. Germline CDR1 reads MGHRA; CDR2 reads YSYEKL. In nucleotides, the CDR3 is TGCGCCAGCAGCCAAGAAGCGGAGAGCTCCTACAATGAGCAGTTCTTC. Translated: CASSQEAESSYNEQFF.

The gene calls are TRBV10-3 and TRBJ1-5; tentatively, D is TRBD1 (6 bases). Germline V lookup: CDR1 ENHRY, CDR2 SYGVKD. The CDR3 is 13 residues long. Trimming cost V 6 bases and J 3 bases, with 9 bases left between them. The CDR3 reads CAISPGDNQPQHF. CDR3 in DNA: TGTGCCATCAGCCCAGGGGACAATCAGCCCCAGCATTTT.

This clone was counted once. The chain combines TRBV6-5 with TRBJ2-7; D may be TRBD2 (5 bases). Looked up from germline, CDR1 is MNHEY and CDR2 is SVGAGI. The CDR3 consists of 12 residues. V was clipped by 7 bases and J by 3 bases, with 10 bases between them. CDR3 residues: CASTSRGYEQYF. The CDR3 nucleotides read TGTGCCAGCACTTCCCGGGGCTACGAGCAGTACTTC.

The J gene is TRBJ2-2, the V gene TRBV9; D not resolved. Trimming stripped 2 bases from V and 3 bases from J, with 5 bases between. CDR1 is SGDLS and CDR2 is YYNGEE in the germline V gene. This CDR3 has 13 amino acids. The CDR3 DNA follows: TGTGCCAGCAGCGTCCACTACACCGGGGAGCTGTTTTTT. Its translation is CASSVHYTGELFF. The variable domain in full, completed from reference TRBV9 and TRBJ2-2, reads DSGVTQTPKHLITATGQRVTLRCSPRSGDLSVYWYQQSLDQGLQFLIQYYNGEERAKGNILERFSAQQFPDLHSELNLSSLELGDSALYFCASSVHYTGELFFGEGSRLTVL.

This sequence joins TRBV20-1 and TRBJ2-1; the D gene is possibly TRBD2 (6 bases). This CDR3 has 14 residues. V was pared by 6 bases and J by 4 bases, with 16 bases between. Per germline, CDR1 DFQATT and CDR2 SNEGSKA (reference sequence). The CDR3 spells CSASWPSVYNEQFF. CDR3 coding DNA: TGCAGTGCAAGTTGGCCTAGCGTATACAATGAGCAGTTCTTC.

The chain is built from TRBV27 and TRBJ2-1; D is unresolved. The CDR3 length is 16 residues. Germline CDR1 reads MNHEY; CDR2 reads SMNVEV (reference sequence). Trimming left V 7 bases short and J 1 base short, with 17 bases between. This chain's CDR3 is CASTRMADTSYNEQFF. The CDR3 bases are TGTGCCAGCACCCGGATGGCGGATACATCCTACAATGAGCAGTTCTTC.

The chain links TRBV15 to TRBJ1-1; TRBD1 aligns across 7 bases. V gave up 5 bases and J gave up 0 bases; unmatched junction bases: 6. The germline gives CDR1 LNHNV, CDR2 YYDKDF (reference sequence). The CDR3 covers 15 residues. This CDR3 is CATSLDRTMNTEAFF. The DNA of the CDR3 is TGTGCCACCAGCCTGGACAGGACGATGAACACTGAAGCTTTCTTT.

CDR3 coding DNA: TGTGCCAGCACACCGGGACAGAACTATGGCTACACCTTC. It codes for CASTPGQNYGYTF. V is TRBV12-3 or TRBV12-4 and J is TRBJ1-2; 7 bases map to TRBD1. With 7 bases clipped from V and 2 bases from J, the junction kept 4 bases outside the gene matches. The CDR3 consists of 13 residues.

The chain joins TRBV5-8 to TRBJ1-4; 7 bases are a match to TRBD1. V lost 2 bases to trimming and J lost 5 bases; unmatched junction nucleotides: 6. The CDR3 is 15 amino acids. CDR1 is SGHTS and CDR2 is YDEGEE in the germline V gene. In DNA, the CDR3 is TGTGCCAGCAGCTTAATTGGGACAGCAAATGAAAAACTGTTTTTT. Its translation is CASSLIGTANEKLFF.

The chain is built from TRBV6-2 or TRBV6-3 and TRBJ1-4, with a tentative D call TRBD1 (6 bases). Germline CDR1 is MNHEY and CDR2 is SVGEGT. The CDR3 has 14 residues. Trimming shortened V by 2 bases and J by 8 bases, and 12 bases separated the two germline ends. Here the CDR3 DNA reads TGTGCCAGCAGTTACCCAGGGGAAGGCGAAAAACTGTTTTTT. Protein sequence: CASSYPGEGEKLFF.

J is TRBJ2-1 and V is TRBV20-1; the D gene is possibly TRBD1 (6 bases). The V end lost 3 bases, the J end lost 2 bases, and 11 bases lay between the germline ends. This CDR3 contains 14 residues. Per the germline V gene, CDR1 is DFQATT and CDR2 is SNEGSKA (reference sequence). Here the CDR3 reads CSASAGDPYNEQFF. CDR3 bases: TGCAGTGCTAGTGCAGGGGACCCCTACAATGAGCAGTTCTTC.

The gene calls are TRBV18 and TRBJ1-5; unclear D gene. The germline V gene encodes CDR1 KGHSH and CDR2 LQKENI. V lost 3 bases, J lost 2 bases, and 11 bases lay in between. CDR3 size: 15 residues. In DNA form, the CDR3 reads TGTGCCAGCTCACCGGAGCTGGGAGGCAATCAGCCCCAGCATTTT. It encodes CASSPELGGNQPQHF.

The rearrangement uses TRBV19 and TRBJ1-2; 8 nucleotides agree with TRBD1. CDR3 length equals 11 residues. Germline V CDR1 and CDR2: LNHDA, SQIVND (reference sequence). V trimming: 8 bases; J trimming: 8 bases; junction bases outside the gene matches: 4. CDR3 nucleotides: TGTGCCAGTTACAGGGGGACGGGCTACACCTTC. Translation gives CASYRGTGYTF. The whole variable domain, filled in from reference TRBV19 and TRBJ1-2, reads DGGITQSPKYLFRKEGQNVTLSCEQNLNHDAMYWYRQDPGQGLRLIYYSQIVNDFQKGDIAEGYSVSREKKESFPLTVTSAQKNPTAFYLCASYRGTGYTFGSGTRLTVV.

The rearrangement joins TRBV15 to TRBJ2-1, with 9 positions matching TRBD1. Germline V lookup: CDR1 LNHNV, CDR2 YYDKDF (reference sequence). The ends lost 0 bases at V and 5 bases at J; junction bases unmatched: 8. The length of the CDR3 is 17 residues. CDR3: CATSRDPGTGTDNEQFF. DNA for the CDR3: TGTGCCACCAGCAGAGACCCCGGGACAGGGACGGACAATGAGCAGTTCTTC.

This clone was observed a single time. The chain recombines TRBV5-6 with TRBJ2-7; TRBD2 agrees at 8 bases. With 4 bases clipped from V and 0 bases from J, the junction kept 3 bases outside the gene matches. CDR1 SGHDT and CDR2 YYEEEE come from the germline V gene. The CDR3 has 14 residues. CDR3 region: CASSPTSDSYEQYF. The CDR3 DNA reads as TGTGCCAGCAGCCCGACTAGCGACTCCTACGAGCAGTACTTC.

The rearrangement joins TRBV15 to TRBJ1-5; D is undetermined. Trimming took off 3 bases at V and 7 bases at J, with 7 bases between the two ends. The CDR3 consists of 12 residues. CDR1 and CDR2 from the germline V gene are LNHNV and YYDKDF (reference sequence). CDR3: CATSRVQQPQHF. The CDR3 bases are TGTGCCACCAGCAGGGTTCAGCAGCCCCAGCATTTT.

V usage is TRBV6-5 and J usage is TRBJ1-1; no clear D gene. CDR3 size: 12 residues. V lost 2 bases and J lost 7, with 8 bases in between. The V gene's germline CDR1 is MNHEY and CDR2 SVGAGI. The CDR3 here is CASSYGQDEAFF. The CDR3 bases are TGTGCCAGCAGTTACGGGCAGGATGAAGCTTTCTTT.

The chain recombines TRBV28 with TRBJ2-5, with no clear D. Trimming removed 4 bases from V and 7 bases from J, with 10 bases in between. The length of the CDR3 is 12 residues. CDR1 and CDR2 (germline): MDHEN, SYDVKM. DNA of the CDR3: TGTGCCAGCAGTTCCTCGTTGCGGACCCAGTACTTC. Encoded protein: CASSSSLRTQYF.

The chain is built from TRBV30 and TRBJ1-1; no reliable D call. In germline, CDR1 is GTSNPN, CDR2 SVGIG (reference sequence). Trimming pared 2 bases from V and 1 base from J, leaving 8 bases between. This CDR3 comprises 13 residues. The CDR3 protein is CAWSTPGNTEAFF. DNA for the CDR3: TGTGCCTGGAGTACCCCAGGGAACACTGAAGCTTTCTTT.

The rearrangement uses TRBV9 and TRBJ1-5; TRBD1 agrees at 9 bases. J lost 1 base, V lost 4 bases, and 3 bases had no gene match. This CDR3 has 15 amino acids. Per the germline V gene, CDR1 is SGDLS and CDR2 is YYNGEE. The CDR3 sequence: CASSRGTGSNQPQHF. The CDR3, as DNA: TGTGCCAGCAGCCGGGGGACAGGGAGCAATCAGCCCCAGCATTTT.

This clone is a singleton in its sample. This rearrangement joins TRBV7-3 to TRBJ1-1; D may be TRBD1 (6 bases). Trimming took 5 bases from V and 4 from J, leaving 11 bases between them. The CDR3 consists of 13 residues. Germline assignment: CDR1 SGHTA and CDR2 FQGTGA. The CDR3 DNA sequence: TGTGCCAGCAGCCCCGTAGGGGGCACTGAAGCTTTCTTT. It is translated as CASSPVGGTEAFF.

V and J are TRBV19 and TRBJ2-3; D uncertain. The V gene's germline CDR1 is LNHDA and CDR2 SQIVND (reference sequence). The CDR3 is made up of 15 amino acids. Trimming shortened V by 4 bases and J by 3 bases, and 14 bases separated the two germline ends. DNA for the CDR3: TGTGCCAGTAGTACGACTGGGTCCCGGACAGATACGCAGTATTTT. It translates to CASSTTGSRTDTQYF.

The CDR3 nucleotides are TGTGCCAGCAGCCTTCGTCGAGCGGGTTTACAAGAGACCCAGTACTTC. It encodes CASSLRRAGLQETQYF. The chain is built from TRBV7-7 and TRBJ2-5; perhaps TRBD2 as D (6 bases). Germline V CDR1 and CDR2: SSHAT, FNYEAQ (reference sequence). Trimming left V 5 bases short and J 2 bases short, with 18 bases between. This CDR3 comprises 16 residues.